This TCR beta chain was found in a study of response to subunit inactivated influenza vaccine. This clonotype has a handful of counts. The CDR3 runs to 16 residues. Trimming removed 3 bases from V and 0 bases from J, with 9 bases in between. The germline V gene has CDR1 MGHRA and CDR2 YSYEKL. TCRdb called the RT-PCR reads again in MiXCR, with one record for every CDR3 protein. There are 630,000 or so distinct CDR3 sequences in the sample; 15% to 17% occur only once, and about 9.9% lies in the top ten. This TCR derives from a man over 45 who received an inactivated influenza vaccine. The starting material was PBMCs from blood, obtained 11 to 12 days after vaccination. The chain links TRBV4-1 to TRBJ1-6, with D unclear. CDR3 residues: CASSHSRSSYNSPLHF. CDR3 DNA sequence: TGCGCCAGCAGCCATAGTCGCAGCTCCTATAATTCACCCCTCCACTTT.